One sample yielded the 4 T cell receptor beta chains listed below, sequenced in a study of PD-L1 blockade in urothelial cancer. Using immunoSEQ multiplex PCR, the repertoire was profiled, and TCRdb retains in-frame clones only, with some absent. The repertoire holds approximately 100,000 clones, with about nine tenths as singletons. Sample: PBMCs, taken around atezolizumab (anti-PD-L1) treatment. These receptors originate from a woman aged 80 or over with urothelial cancer.

The chain carries TRBV6-5 and TRBJ2-4, with 8 bases matching TRBD1. Losses at the gene ends were 5 bases for V and 4 bases for J; bases not matched to a gene: 4. CDR1 MNHEY and CDR2 SVGAGI come from the germline V gene. The CDR3 runs 14 residues. The CDR3 sequence is CASSPDRAKNIQYF. CDR3 in DNA: TGTGCCAGCAGTCCGGACAGGGCAAAAAACATTCAGTACTTC.

The CDR3 sequence: CAWSVSRDHEQFF. CDR3 nucleotide sequence: TGTGCCTGGAGTGTTTCCAGGGATCATGAGCAGTTCTTC. The V gene is TRBV30, the J gene TRBJ2-1; D perhaps matches TRBD1 (5 bases). The CDR3 is made up of 13 amino acids. Trimming took off 0 bases at V and 8 bases at J, with 11 bases between the two ends. Germline CDR1 GTSNPN, CDR2 SVGIG (reference sequence).

This clone was seen a few times. The chain recombines TRBV7-3 with TRBJ1-5; 9 nucleotides agree with TRBD1. The CDR3 spans 14 residues. CDR1 is SGHTA and CDR2 is FQGTGA in the germline V gene. V shed 7 bases and J 3 bases; nucleotides not matched to a gene: 4. CDR3 protein: CASTNRGHNQPQHF. CDR3 sequence (DNA): TGTGCCAGCACCAACAGGGGGCACAATCAGCCCCAGCATTTT.

This clone was observed once. The chain is built from TRBV12-5 and TRBJ2-1, with D possibly TRBD1 on 5 matching bases. The length of the CDR3 is 13 residues. Trimming left V 6 bases short and J 7 bases short, with 13 bases between. Germline-derived CDR1 and CDR2 are LGHNT and FRNRAP. The CDR3 is CASGHLRGNEQFF. The CDR3 DNA reads as TGTGCTAGTGGCCACCTTAGGGGTAATGAGCAGTTCTTC.